This is a list of T cell receptor beta chains from one sample in a study of CD4 T cells in relation to SARS-CoV-2 and coronaviruses. TCRdb's copy holds only in-frame clones and misses some; the assay was immunoSEQ multiplex PCR. Here the sample spans 60,000 or so clones, over 90% being singletons. The sequenced material came from naive CD4+ T cells from PBMCs. The receptors here all came from a human donor in good health. Each CDR3 is given with its conserved first and last residue. The D gene is left open where the match is weak. The size of a clone is reported for some rows only, either as once, few or many, or as a class for expanded clones.

D gene	CDR3 length	clone size	J gene	V gene	CDR3 protein	CDR3 DNA
NA	13	NA	TRBJ1-1	TRBV5-1	CASSLDGGTEAFF	TGCGCCAGCAGCTTGGACGGGGGCACTGAAGCTTTCTTT
TRBD2	15	NA	TRBJ2-4	TRBV15	CATSRDLASGDIQYF	TGTGCCACCAGCAGAGATTTGGCTAGCGGGGACATTCAGTACTTC
NA	15	NA	TRBJ2-1	TRBV15	CATSRGVSDHNEQFF	TGTGCCACCAGCCGAGGGGTTAGCGATCACAATGAGCAGTTCTTC
NA	15	NA	TRBJ1-3	TRBV2	CASSLVAGAGNTIYF	TGTGCCAGCAGTTTGGTTGCAGGGGCAGGAAACACCATATATTTT
NA	13	NA	TRBJ2-1	TRBV3-1/TRBV3-2	CASSQGGYNEQFF	TGTGCCAGCAGCCAAGGGGGGTACAATGAGCAGTTCTTC
TRBD1	13	NA	TRBJ2-5	TRBV14	CASSQGDRGTQYF	TGTGCCAGCAGCCAAGGGGACAGGGGGACCCAGTACTTC
TRBD1	15	NA	TRBJ2-2	TRBV5-1	CASSTEGAGTGELFF	TGCGCCAGCAGCACCGAGGGGGCGGGCACCGGGGAGCTGTTTTTT
NA	16	NA	TRBJ2-6	TRBV5-1	CASSLVGGAGANVLTF	TGCGCCAGCAGCTTGGTGGGGGGAGCTGGGGCCAACGTCCTGACTTTC
NA	14	NA	TRBJ1-1	TRBV5-1	CASSPDKMNTEAFF	TGCGCCAGCTCCCCGGACAAGATGAACACTGAAGCTTTCTTT
TRBD1	12	NA	TRBJ1-1	TRBV24-1	CATSQGTTEAFF	TGTGCCACCTCACAGGGGACCACTGAAGCTTTCTTT
TRBD1	14	NA	TRBJ2-1	TRBV24-1	CATSDSGQGEILFF	TGTGCCACCAGTGATTCAGGACAGGGGGAGATCCTGTTCTTC
NA	14	NA	TRBJ1-5	TRBV19	CASGWDYSNQPQHF	TGTGCCAGTGGGTGGGATTATAGCAATCAGCCCCAGCATTTT
NA	15	NA	TRBJ2-2	TRBV25-1	CASSVGTSNTGELFF	TGTGCCAGCAGTGTTGGTACGTCGAACACCGGGGAGCTGTTTTTT
TRBD2	17	once	TRBJ2-2	TRBV27	CASSYSGPTANTGELFF	TGTGCCAGCAGTTATAGCGGGCCCACCGCGAACACCGGGGAGCTGTTTTTT
TRBD1	15	NA	TRBJ1-6	TRBV5-1	CASSPGQGANSPLHF	TGCGCCAGCAGCCCCGGACAGGGGGCAAATTCACCCCTCCACTTT
NA	15	NA	TRBJ2-2	TRBV5-6	CASSLRTTRAGELFF	TGTGCCAGCAGCTTACGAACCACTCGGGCGGGGGAGCTGTTTTTT
TRBD1	16	NA	TRBJ1-2	TRBV24-1	CATSRDRGPTFEGYTF	TGTGCCACCAGTCGTGACAGGGGGCCTACGTTTGAAGGCTACACCTTC
NA	12	NA	TRBJ2-7	TRBV30	CAWSGPSYEQYF	TGTGCCTGGAGTGGCCCGTCCTACGAGCAGTACTTC
NA	14	NA	TRBJ1-5	TRBV2	CASSEVFVNQPQHF	TGTGCCAGCAGTGAAGTGTTTGTCAATCAGCCCCAGCATTTT
NA	11	few	TRBJ1-5	TRBV28	CASSFNQPQHF	TGTGCCAGCAGTTTCAATCAGCCCCAGCATTTT
TRBD2	17	NA	TRBJ2-7	TRBV7-2	CASSLGTSGRRIYEQYF	TGTGCCAGCAGCTTAGGGACTAGCGGGAGAAGGATCTACGAGCAGTACTTC
TRBD1	15	NA	TRBJ1-1	TRBV5-1	CASSKRQGVNTEAFF	TGCGCCAGCAGCAAACGACAGGGGGTGAACACTGAAGCTTTCTTT
NA	17	NA	TRBJ1-4	TRBV5-1	CASSPTTRRELNEKLFF	TGCGCCAGCAGCCCTACCACCCGACGGGAGCTTAATGAAAAACTGTTTTTT
NA	10	NA	TRBJ2-7	TRBV20-1	CSAVGSEQYF	TGCAGTGCTGTGGGGTCCGAGCAGTACTTC
NA	11	NA	TRBJ2-7	TRBV20-1	CSARASYEQYF	TGCAGTGCTAGAGCAAGCTACGAGCAGTACTTC
TRBD2	13	NA	TRBJ2-7	TRBV16	CASSQLGGVEQYF	TGTGCCAGCAGCCAATTGGGAGGGGTCGAGCAGTACTTC
TRBD2	23	NA	TRBJ2-4	TRBV19	CASSGGPTGIRTSGRRLKNIQYF	TGTGCCAGTAGTGGGGGACCGACAGGGATTAGGACTAGCGGGAGAAGACTAAAAAACATTCAGTACTTC
NA	19	few	TRBJ2-3	TRBV11-2	CASSQRGGQRLASTDTQYF	TGTGCCAGCAGCCAAAGGGGGGGACAGAGACTAGCCAGCACAGATACGCAGTATTTT
NA	11	NA	TRBJ1-3	TRBV7-9	CASSLMNSEHF	TGTGCCAGCAGCTTAATGAACAGCGAACATTTT
NA	16	once	TRBJ2-5	TRBV28	CASSSSRGSGAETQYF	TGTGCCAGCAGTTCGTCACGTGGGAGCGGTGCGGAGACCCAGTACTTC
NA	16	NA	TRBJ1-5	TRBV19	CASSTAGGAGNQPQHF	TGTGCCAGTAGTACGGCGGGGGGCGCGGGCAATCAGCCCCAGCATTTT
TRBD2	16	NA	TRBJ2-7	TRBV5-1	CASSLAGGVGPYEQYF	TGCGCCAGCAGCTTGGCCGGGGGGGTTGGCCCCTACGAGCAGTACTTC
NA	13	NA	TRBJ1-5	TRBV3-1/TRBV3-2	CASSHGSNQPQHF	TGTGCCAGCAGTCATGGTAGCAATCAGCCCCAGCATTTT
NA	14	NA	TRBJ2-1	TRBV28	CASDRTGGGNEQFF	TGTGCCAGCGATCGCACAGGGGGGGGGAATGAGCAGTTCTTC
NA	15	NA	TRBJ2-7	TRBV5-1	CASSLELGIAYEQYF	TGCGCCAGCAGCTTGGAACTGGGAATAGCCTACGAGCAGTACTTC
NA	15	NA	TRBJ2-1	TRBV5-5	CASSLGQMVNNEQFF	TGTGCCAGCAGCTTGGGACAGATGGTAAACAATGAGCAGTTCTTC
TRBD2	15	NA	TRBJ2-7	TRBV19	CASTHRGGPQGEQYF	TGTGCCAGTACCCACCGCGGGGGACCCCAGGGCGAGCAGTACTTC
NA	11	NA	TRBJ1-1	TRBV28	CASSLRTEAFF	TGTGCCAGCAGTTTGAGGACTGAAGCTTTCTTT